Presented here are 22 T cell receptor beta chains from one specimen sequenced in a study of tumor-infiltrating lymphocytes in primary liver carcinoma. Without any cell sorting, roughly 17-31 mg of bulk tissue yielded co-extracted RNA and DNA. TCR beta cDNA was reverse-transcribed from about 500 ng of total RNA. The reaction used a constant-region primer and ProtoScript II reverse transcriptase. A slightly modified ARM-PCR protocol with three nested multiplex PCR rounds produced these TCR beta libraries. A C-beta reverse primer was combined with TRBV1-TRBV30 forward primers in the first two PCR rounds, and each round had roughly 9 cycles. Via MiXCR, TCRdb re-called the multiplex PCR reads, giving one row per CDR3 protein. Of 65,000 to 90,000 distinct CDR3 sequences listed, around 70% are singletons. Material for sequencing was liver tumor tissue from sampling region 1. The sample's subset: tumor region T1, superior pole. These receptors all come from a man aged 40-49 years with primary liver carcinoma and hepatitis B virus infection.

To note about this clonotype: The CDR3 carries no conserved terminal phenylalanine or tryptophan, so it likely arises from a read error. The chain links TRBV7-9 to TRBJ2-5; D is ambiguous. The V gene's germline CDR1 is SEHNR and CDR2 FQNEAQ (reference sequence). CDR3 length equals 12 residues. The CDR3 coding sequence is TGTGCCAGTAGCTGGGACCAAGAGACCCAGTACTTA. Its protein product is CASSWDQETQYL.

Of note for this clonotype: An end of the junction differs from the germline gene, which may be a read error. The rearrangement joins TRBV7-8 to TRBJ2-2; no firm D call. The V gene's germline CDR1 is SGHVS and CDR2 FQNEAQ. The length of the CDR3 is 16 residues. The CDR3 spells CTSSLVRVANTGELFF. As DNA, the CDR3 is TGTACCAGCAGCTTAGTAAGAGTGGCGAACACCGGGGAGCTGTTTTTT.

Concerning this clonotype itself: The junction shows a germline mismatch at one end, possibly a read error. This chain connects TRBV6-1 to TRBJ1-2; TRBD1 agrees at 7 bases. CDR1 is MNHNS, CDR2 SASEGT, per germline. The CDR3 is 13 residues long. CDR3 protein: CAGSRQGGYGYTF. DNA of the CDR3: TGTGCCGGCAGCCGACAGGGAGGCTATGGCTACACCTTC.

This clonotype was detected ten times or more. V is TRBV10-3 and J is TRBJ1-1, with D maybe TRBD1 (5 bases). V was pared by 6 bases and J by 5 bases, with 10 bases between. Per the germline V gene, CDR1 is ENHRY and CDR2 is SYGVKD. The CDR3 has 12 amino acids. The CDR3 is CAIRPGGTEAFF. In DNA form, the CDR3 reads TGTGCCATCAGGCCTGGGGGGACTGAAGCTTTCTTT.

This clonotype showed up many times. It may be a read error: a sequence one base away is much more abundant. The CDR3 sequence is CASSRTGGAQSQHF. The CDR3 region has the DNA TGTGCCAGCAGTAGGACAGGGGGGGCTCAGTCCCAGCATTTT. The rearrangement links TRBV6-5 to TRBJ1-5; 10 bases fit TRBD1. The germline CDR1 and CDR2 sequences are MNHEY and SVGAGI. The CDR3 length is 14 residues.

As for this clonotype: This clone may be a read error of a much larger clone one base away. CDR3 protein: CDSGCLIGTDTQYF. DNA of the CDR3: TGTGATAGTGGTTGCTTAATCGGCACAGATACGCAGTATTTT. The J gene is TRBJ2-3, the V gene TRBV12-5; D gene uncertain. Germline V CDR1 and CDR2: LGHNT, FRNRAP. The CDR3 extends over 14 amino acids.

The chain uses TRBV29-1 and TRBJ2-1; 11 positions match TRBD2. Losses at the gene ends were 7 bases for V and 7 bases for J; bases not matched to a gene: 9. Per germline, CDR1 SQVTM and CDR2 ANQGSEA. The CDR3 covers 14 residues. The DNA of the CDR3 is TGCAGCGGTAGACTAGCGGGATTGTCAAATGAGCAGTTCTTC. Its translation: CSGRLAGLSNEQFF.

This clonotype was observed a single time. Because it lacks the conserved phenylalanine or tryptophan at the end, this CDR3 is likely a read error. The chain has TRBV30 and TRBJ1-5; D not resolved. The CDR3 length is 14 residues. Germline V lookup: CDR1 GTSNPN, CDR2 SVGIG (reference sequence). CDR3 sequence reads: CAWSESAPDQPQHL. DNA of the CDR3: TGTGCTTGGAGTGAATCCGCTCCCGATCAGCCCCAGCATCTT.

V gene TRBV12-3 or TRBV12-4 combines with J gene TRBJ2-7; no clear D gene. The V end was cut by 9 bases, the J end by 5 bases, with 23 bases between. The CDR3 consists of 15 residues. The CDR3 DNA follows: TGTGCCAGTAATTTAAGCGAGATTGTCCCCCACGAGCAGTACTTC. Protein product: CASNLSEIVPHEQYF.

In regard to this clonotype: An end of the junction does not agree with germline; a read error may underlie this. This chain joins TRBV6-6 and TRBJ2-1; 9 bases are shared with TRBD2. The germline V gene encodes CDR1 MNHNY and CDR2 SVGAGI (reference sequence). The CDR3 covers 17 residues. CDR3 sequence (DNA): TGTACCAGCAGCCTAGGGAGTAGCGGGAGAGATTACAATGAGCAGTTCTTC. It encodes CTSSLGSSGRDYNEQFF.

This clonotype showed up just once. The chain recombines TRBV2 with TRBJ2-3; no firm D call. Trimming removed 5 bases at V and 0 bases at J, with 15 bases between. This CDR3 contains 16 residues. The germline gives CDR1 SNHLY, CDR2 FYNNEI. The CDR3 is CASSSPIGISTDTQYF. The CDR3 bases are TGTGCCAGCAGTTCCCCAATAGGCATCAGCACAGATACGCAGTATTTT. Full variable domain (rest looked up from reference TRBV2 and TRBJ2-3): EPEVTQTPSHQVTQMGQEVILRCVPISNHLYFYWYRQILGQKVEFLVSFYNNEISEKSEIFDDQFSVERPDGSNFTLKIRSTKLEDSAMYFCASSSPIGISTDTQYFGPGTRLTVL.

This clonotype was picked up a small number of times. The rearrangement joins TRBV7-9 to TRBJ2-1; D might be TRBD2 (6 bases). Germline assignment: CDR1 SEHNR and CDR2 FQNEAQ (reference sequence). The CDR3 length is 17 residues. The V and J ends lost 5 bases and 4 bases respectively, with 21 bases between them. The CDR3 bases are TGTGCCAGCAGCCCCGGACGGGGGACCTCAAGGTACAATGAGCAGTTCTTC. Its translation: CASSPGRGTSRYNEQFF.

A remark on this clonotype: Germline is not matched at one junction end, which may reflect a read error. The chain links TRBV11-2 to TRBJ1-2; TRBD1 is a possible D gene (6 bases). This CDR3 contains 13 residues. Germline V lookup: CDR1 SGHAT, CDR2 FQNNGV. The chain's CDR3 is CDSSLGGNYGYTF. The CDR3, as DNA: TGTGACAGCAGCTTAGGGGGAAACTATGGCTACACCTTC. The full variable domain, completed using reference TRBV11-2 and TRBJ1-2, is EAGVAQSPRYKIIEKRQSVAFWCNPISGHATLYWYQQILGQGPKLLIQFQNNGVVDDSQLPKDRFSAERLKGVDSTLKIQPAKLEDSAVYLCDSSLGGNYGYTFGSGTRLTVV.

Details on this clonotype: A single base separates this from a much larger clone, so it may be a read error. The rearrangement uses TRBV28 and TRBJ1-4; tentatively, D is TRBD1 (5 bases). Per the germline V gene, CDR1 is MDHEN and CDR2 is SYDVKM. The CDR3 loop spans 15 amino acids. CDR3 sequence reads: CDSQWGGSNNEKLFF. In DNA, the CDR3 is TGTGACAGCCAGTGGGGGGGTTCGAATAATGAAAAACTGTTTTTT.

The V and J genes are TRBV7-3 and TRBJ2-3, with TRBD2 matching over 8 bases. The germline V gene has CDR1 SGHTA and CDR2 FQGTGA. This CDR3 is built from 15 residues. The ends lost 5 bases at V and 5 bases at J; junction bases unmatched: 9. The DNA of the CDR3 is TGTGCCAGCAGCCTTTCGGGGGGGGGAGGAGATACGCAGTATTTT. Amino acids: CASSLSGGGGDTQYF.

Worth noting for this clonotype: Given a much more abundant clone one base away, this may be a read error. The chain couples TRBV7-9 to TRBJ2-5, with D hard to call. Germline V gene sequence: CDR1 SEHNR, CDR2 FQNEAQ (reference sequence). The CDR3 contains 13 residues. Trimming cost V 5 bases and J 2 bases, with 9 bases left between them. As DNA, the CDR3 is TGTGCCAGCAGCCGGAACTTACAAGAGACCCAGTACTTC. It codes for CASSRNLQETQYF. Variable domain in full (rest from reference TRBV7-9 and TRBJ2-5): DTGVSQNPRHKITKRGQNVTFRCDPISEHNRLYWYRQTLGQGPEFLTYFQNEAQLEKSRLLSDRFSAERPKGSFSTLEIQRTEQGDSAMYLCASSRNLQETQYFGPGTRLLVL.

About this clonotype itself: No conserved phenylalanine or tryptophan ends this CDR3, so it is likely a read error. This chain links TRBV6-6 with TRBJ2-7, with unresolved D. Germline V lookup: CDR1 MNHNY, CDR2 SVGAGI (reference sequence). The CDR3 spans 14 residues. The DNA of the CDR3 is TGTGTCAGCAGACCCAGGACCCAGGCCCGGGAGCAGTACTTA. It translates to CVSRPRTQAREQYL.

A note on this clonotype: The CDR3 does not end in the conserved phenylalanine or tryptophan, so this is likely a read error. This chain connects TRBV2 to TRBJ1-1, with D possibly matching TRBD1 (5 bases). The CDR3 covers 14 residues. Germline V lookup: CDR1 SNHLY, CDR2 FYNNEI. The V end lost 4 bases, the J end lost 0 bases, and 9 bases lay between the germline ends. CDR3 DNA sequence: TGTGCCAGCAGTGTTACAGGTGTGAACACTGAAGCTTTCTTG. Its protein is CASSVTGVNTEAFL.

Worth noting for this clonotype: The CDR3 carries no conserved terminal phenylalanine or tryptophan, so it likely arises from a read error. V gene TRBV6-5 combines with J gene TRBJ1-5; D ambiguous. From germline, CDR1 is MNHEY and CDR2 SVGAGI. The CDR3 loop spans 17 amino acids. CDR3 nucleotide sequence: TGTGCCAGCAGTTATGACCCTCCATGGGCCACCAATCGGCCCCAGCATGTT. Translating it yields CASSYDPPWATNRPQHV.

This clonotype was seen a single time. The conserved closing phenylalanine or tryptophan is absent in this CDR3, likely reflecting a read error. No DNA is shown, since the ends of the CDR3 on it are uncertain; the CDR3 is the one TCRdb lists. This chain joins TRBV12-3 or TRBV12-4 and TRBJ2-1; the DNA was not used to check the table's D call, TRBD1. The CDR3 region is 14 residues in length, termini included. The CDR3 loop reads CASSTGQRGNELFL.

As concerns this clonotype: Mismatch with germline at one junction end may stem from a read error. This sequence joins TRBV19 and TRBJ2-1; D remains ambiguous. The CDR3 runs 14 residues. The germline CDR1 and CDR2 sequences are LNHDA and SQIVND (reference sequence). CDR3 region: CAGSIGRAYNGQFF. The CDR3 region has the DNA TGTGCCGGTAGTATAGGACGGGCATACAATGGGCAGTTCTTC.

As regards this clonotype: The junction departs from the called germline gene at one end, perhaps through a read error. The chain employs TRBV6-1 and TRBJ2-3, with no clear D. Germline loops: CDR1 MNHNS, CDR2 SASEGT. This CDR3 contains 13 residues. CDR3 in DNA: TGTACCAGCAGTGAAGACATTGGAAATACCCAGTATTTT. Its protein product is CTSSEDIGNTQYF.